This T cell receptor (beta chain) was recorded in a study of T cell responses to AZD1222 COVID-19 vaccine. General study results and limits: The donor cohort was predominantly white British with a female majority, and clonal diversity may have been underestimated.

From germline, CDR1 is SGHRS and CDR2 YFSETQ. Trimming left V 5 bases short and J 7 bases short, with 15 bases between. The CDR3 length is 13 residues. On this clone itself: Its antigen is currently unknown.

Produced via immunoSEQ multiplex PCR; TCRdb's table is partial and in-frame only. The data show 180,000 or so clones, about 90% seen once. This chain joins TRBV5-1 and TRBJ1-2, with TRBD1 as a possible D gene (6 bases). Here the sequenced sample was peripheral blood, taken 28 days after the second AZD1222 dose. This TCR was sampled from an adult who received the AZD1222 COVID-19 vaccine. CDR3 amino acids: CASRPGGPLGYTF. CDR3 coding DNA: TGCGCCAGCAGACCCGGGGGCCCCCTTGGCTACACCTTC. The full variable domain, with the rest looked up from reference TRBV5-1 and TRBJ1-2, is KAGVTQTPRYLIKTRGQQVTLSCSPISGHRSVSWYQQTPGQGLQFLFEYFSETQRNKGNFPGRFSGRQFSNSRSEMNVSTLELGDSALYLCASRPGGPLGYTFGSGTRLTVV.